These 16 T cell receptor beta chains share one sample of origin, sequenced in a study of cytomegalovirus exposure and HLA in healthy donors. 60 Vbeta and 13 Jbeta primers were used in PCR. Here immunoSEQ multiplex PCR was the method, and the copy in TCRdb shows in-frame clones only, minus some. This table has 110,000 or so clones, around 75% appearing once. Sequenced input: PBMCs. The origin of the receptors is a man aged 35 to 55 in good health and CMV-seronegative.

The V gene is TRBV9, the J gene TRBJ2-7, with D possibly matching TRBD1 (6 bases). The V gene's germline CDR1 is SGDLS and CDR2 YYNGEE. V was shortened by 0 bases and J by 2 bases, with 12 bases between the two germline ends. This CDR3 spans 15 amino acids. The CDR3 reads CASSVGTEGPYEQYF. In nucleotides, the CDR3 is TGTGCCAGCAGCGTAGGGACAGAGGGTCCCTACGAGCAGTACTTC.

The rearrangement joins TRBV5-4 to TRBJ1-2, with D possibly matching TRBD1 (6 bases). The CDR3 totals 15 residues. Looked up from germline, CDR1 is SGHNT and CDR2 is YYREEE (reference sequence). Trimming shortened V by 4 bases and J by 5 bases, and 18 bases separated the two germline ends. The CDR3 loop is CASSPGQAGRYGYTF. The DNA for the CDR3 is TGTGCCAGCAGCCCGGGACAAGCCGGAAGGTATGGCTACACCTTC.

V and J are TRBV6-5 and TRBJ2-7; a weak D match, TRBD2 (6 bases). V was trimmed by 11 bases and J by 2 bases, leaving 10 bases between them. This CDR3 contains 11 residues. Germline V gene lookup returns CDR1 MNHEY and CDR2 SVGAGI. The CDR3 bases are TGTGCCGGAGGGAGAGCCTACGAGCAGTACTTC. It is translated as CAGGRAYEQYF.

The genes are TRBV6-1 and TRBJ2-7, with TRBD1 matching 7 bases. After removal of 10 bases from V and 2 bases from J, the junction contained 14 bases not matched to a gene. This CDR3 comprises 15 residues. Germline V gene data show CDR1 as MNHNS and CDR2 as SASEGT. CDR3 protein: CATMNHGTGAYEQYF. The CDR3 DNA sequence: TGTGCCACGATGAACCACGGCACAGGGGCCTACGAGCAGTACTTC.

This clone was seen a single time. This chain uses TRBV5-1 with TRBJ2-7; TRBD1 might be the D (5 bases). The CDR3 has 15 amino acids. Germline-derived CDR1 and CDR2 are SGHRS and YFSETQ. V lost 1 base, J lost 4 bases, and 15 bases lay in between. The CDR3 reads CASSLWQGVGYEQYF. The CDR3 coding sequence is TGCGCCAGCAGCTTGTGGCAGGGCGTCGGGTACGAGCAGTACTTC.

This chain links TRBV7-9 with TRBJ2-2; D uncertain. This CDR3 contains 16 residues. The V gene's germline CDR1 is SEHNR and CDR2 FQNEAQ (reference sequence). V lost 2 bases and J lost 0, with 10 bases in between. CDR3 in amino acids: CASSLLWAANTGELFF. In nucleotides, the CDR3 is TGTGCCAGCAGCTTACTTTGGGCCGCGAACACCGGGGAGCTGTTTTTT.

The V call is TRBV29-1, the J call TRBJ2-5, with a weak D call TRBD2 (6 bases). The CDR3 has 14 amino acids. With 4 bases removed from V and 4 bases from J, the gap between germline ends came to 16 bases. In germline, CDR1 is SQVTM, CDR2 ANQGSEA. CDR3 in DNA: TGCAGCGTTGGGCTGGGCGGGAAGGGAGAGACCCAGTACTTC. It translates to CSVGLGGKGETQYF. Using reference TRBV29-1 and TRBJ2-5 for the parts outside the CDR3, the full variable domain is SAVISQKPSRDICQRGTSLTIQCQVDSQVTMMFWYRQQPGQSLTLIATANQGSEATYESGFVIDKFPISRPNLTFSTLTVSNMSPEDSSIYLCSVGLGGKGETQYFGPGTRLLVL.

The CDR3 DNA sequence: TGTGCCAGCAGCCAAGATAGATGGCAAGAGACCCAGTACTTC. Its protein product is CASSQDRWQETQYF. V and J are TRBV14 and TRBJ2-5; D is unresolved. Trimming took off 0 bases at V and 2 bases at J, with 7 bases between the two ends. The germline CDR1 and CDR2 sequences are SGHDN and FVKESK. This CDR3 is 14 amino acids long.

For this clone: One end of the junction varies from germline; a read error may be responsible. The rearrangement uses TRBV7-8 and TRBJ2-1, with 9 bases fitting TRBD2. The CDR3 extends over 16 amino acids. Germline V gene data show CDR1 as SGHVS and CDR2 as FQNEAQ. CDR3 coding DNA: TGTGCCAGCAGCCTAATAGCGGGAGTGTACTACAATGGGCAGTTCTTC. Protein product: CASSLIAGVYYNGQFF.

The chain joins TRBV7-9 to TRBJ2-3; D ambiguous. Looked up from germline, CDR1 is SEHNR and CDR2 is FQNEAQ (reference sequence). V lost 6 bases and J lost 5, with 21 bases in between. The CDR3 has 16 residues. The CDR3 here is CASRSPGADLKDTQYF. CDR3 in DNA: TGTGCCAGCAGGTCCCCAGGTGCCGACCTTAAAGATACGCAGTATTTT.

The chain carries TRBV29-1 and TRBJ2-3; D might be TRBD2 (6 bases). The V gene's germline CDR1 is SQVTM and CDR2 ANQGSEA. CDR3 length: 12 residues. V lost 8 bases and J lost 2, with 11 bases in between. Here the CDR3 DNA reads TGCAGCTTGGGCGGGGACACAGATACGCAGTATTTT. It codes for CSLGGDTDTQYF.

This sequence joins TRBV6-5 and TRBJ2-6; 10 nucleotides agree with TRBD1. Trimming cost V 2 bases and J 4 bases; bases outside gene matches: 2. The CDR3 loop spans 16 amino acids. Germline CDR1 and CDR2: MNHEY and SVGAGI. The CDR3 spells CASSYDRGLGANVLTF. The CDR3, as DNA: TGTGCCAGCAGTTACGACAGGGGGCTCGGGGCCAACGTCCTGACTTTC.

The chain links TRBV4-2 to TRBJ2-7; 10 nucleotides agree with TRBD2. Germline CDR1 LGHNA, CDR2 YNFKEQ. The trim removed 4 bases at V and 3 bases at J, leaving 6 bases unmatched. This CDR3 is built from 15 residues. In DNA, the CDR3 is TGTGCCAGCAGCCTCACCGGGACTAGCGTCTACGAGCAGTACTTC. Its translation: CASSLTGTSVYEQYF.

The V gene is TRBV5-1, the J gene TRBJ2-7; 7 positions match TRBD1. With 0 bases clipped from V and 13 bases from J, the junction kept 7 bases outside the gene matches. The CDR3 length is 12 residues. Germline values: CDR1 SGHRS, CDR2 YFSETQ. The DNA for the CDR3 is TGCGCCAGCAGCTTGGAGGGGGCACGAAAATACTTC. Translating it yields CASSLEGARKYF.

CDR3 coding DNA: TGTGCCACCAAAACCCAGGGACTAGCGGGAAACGAGCAGTACTTC. It yields the protein CATKTQGLAGNEQYF. The genes are TRBV10-3 and TRBJ2-7, with TRBD2 identical over 13 bases. The J segment lost 5 bases and the V segment lost 10 bases, leaving 11 bases of the junction unmatched. The CDR3 is 15 amino acids. Germline lookup yields CDR1 ENHRY and CDR2 SYGVKD.

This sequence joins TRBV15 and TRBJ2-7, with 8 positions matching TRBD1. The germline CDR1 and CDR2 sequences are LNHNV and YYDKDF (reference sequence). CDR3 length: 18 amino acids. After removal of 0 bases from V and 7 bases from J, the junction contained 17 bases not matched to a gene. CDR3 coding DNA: TGTGCCACCAGCAGAGATGCCCCCGGACAGGGCAATCATTGGGAGCAGTACTTC. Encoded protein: CATSRDAPGQGNHWEQYF.